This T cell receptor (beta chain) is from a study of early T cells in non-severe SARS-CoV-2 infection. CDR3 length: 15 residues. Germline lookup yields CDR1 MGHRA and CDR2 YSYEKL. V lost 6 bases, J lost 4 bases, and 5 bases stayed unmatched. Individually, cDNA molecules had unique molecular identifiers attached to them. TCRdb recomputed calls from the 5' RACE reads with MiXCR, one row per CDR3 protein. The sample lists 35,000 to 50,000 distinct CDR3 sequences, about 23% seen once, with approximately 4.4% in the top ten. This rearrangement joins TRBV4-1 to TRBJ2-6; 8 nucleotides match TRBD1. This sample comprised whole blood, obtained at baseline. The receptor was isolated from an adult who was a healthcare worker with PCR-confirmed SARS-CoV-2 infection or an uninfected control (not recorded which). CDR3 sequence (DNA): TGCGCCAGCAGGAACCAGGGGGCCGGGGCCAACGTCCTGACTTTC. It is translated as CASRNQGAGANVLTF.